The 5 T cell receptor beta chains listed next were all sequenced from one sample in a study of T-cell memory formation after mild COVID-19 (dated by TCRdb to the early 2020s). Library prep was done by 5' RACE. The reads were generated on an Illumina NovaSeq 6000. TCRdb's own reprocessing of the public reads used fastp at Q25 and MiXCR and kept productive beta chains. Each entry merges the rows of one CDR3 protein and shows their most common DNA and genes. This sample holds about 410,000 distinct CDR3 sequences; about a quarter were observed only once. Under 15% of the sample belongs to the ten largest clones. Sequencing was carried out using PBMCs or a T cell subset sorted from them (not recorded which). These receptor sequences come from an adult woman who had mild COVID-19 (a few samples of this study predate the infection). The sample titles of this study are shuffled in the database, so cell type and time point are left out; the donor was told from shared clones.

V is TRBV11-2 and J is TRBJ2-1; no reliable D call. V was cut by 5 bases and J by 15 bases, with 14 bases left in between. The CDR3 has 11 residues. Germline CDR1 and CDR2: SGHAT and FQNNGV. The DNA for the CDR3 is TGTGCCAGCAGCCAACTCCTCCCGGTGTTCTTC. Residues: CASSQLLPVFF.

This chain uses TRBV5-6 with TRBJ1-1; no firm D call. Germline V gene data show CDR1 as SGHDT and CDR2 as YYEEEE. The CDR3 contains 12 residues. V lost 0 bases, J lost 4 bases, and 4 bases lay in between. This chain's CDR3 is CASSLASTEAFF. The CDR3 nucleotides read TGTGCCAGCAGCTTGGCCAGCACTGAAGCTTTCTTT.

V and J are TRBV5-1 and TRBJ2-3; 9 bases agree with TRBD2. There are 17 residues in the CDR3. Germline V lookup: CDR1 SGHRS, CDR2 YFSETQ. V gave up 0 bases and J gave up 0 bases; unmatched junction bases: 5. CDR3: CASSLGLLAGSTDTQYF. The DNA of the CDR3 is TGCGCCAGCAGCTTGGGTCTCCTAGCGGGGAGCACAGATACGCAGTATTTT.

The chain has TRBV7-8 and TRBJ2-7; either TRBD1 or TRBD2 may fit D (5 bases each). This CDR3 is built from 14 residues. V was pared by 7 bases and J by 3 bases, with 16 bases between. Germline V gives CDR1 SGHVS, CDR2 FQNEAQ. CDR3 amino acids: CASTLGTLGYEQYF. In DNA, the CDR3 is TGTGCCAGCACCCTGGGGACGCTAGGCTACGAGCAGTACTTC.

This clonotype was observed a few times. The gene calls are TRBV27 and TRBJ2-7; D call uncertain. The CDR3 runs 13 residues. CDR1 is MNHEY, CDR2 SMNVEV, per germline (reference sequence). Trimming removed 2 bases at V and 5 bases at J, with 10 bases between. This CDR3 is CASSLLGLDEQYF. Written as DNA, the CDR3 is TGTGCCAGCAGTTTACTAGGATTGGACGAGCAGTACTTC.